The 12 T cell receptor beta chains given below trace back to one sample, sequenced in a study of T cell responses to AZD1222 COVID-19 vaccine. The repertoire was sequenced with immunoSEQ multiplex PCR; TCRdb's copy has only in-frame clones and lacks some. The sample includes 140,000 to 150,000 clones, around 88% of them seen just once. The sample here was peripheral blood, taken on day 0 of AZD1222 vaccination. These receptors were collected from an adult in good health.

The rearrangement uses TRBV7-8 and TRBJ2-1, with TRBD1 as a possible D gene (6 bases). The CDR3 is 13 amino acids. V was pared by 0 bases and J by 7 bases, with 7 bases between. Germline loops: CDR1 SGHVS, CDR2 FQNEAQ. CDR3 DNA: TGTGCCAGCAGCTTAGCGGGGGCGAATGAGCAGTTCTTC. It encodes CASSLAGANEQFF.

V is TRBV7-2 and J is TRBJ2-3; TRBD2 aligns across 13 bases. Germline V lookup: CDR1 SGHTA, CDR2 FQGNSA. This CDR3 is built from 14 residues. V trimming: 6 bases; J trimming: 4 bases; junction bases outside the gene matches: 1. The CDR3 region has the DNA TGTGCCAGCAGGACTAGCGGGGGGTCAGATACGCAGTATTTT. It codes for CASRTSGGSDTQYF.

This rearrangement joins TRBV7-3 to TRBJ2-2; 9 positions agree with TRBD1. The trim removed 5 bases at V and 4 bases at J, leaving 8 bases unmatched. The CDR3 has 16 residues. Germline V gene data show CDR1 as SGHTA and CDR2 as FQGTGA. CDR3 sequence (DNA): TGTGCCAGCAGCATTCACAGGGGGCTCGGCACCGGGGAGCTGTTTTTT. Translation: CASSIHRGLGTGELFF.

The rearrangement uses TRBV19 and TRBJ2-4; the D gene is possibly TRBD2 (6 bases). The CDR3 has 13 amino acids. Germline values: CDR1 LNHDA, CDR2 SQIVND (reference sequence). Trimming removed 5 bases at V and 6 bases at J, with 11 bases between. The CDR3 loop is CASSLEGGNIQYF. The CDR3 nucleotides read TGTGCCAGTAGTTTGGAGGGTGGAAACATTCAGTACTTC.

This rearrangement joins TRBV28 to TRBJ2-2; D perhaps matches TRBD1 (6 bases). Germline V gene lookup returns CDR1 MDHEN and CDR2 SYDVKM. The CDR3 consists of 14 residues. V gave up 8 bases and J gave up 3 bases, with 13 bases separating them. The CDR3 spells CASQGGFHTGELFF. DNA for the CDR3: TGTGCCAGCCAAGGGGGATTTCACACCGGGGAGCTGTTTTTT.

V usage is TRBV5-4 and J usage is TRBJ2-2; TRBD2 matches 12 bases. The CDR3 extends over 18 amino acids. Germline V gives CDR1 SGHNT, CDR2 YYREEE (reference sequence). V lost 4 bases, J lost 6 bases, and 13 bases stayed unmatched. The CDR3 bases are TGTGCCAGCAGCCTGCGTCTAGCGGGGGGGCCCGAGGCCGGGGAGCTGTTTTTT. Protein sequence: CASSLRLAGGPEAGELFF.

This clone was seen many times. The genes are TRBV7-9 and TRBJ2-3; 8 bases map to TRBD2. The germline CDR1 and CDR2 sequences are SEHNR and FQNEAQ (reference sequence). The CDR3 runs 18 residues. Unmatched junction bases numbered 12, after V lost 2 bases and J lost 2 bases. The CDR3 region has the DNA TGTGCCAGCAGCTTACTCTGGCCAGCGGGGGACATCACAGATACGCAGTATTTT. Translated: CASSLLWPAGDITDTQYF.

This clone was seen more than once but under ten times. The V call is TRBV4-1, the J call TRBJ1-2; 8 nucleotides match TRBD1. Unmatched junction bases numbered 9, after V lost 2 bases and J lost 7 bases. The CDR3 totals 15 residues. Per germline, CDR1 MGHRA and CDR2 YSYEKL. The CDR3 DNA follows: TGCGCCAGCAGCCAACTGGGACAGGCTTTGAGTGGCTACACCTTC. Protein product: CASSQLGQALSGYTF.

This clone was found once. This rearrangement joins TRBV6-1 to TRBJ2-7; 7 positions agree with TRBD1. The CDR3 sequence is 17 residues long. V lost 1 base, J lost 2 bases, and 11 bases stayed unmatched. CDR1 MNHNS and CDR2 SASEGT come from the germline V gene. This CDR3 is CASSEEAGTAAPYEQYF. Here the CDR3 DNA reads TGTGCCAGCAGTGAAGAGGCCGGGACAGCCGCACCCTACGAGCAGTACTTC.

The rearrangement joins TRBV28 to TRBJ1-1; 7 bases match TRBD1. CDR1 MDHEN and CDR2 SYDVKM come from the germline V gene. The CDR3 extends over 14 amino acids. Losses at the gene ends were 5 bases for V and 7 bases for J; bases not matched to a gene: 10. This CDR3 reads CASSPGGGRNEAFF. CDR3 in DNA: TGTGCCAGCAGTCCCGGAGGGGGCAGAAATGAAGCTTTCTTT.

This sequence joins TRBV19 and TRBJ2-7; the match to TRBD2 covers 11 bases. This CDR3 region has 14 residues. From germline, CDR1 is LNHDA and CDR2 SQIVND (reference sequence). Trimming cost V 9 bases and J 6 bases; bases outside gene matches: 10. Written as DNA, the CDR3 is TGTGCCAGCGGTCTAGCGGGGGGTTCGGGCGAGCAGTACTTC. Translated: CASGLAGGSGEQYF.

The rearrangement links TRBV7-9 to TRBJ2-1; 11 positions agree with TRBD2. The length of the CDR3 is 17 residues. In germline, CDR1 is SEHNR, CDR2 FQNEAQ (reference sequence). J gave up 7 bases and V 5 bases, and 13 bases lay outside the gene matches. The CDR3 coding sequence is TGTGCCAGCAGCCACAAAGGCGGGGCTAGCGGGGGGAATGAGCAGTTCTTC. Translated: CASSHKGGASGGNEQFF.